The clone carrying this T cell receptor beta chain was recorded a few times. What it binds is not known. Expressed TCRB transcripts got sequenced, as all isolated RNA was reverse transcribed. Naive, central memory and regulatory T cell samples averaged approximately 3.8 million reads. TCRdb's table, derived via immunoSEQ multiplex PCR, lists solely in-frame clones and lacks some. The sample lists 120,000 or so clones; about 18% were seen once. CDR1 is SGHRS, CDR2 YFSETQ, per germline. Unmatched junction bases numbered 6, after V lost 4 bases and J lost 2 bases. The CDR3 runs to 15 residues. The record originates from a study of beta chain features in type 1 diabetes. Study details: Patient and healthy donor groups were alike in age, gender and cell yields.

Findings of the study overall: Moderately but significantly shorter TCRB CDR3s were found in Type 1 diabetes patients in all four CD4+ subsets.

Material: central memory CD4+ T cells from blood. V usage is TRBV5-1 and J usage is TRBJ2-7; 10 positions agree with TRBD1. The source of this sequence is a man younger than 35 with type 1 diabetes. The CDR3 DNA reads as TGCGCCAGCAGCACTCCCGGGACAGGGGCCTACGAGCAGTACTTC. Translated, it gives CASSTPGTGAYEQYF.